A single sample gave rise to the 18 T cell receptor beta chains below, sequenced in a study of blood T cells in healthy people across ages. Next came a second PCR, run for roughly 7 to 12 cycles, which used a sample-barcoded 5' primer along with a J-beta primer mix. TCRdb reanalysed the 5' RACE reads using MiXCR and keeps one entry per CDR3 protein. The sample contains about 1.6 million distinct CDR3 sequences, 34% of which appear only once. What was sequenced was blood. Receptor source: a woman aged 25 to 39 in good health.

CDR3 nucleotide sequence: TGTGCCAGCAGTTTCGGCGCCAATCAGCCCCAGCATTTT. Protein: CASSFGANQPQHF. The rearrangement uses TRBV27 and TRBJ1-5; unclear D gene. Germline-derived CDR1 and CDR2 are MNHEY and SMNVEV (reference sequence). V was trimmed by 3 bases and J by 3 bases, leaving 6 bases between them. This CDR3 comprises 13 residues.

CDR3 in amino acids: CASSSLAGGIYNEQFF. CDR3 coding DNA: TGTGCCAGCAGCTCACTAGCGGGGGGGATCTACAATGAGCAGTTCTTC. The J gene is TRBJ2-1, the V gene TRBV7-8, with 13 bases identical to TRBD2. V was pared by 4 bases and J by 3 bases, with 3 bases of the junction left unmatched. The CDR3 contains 16 residues. Germline CDR1 is SGHVS and CDR2 is FQNEAQ.

This clonotype turned up a few times. This rearrangement joins TRBV7-3 to TRBJ2-3, with 11 bases matching TRBD2. This CDR3 has 18 residues. The germline CDR1 and CDR2 sequences are SGHTA and FQGTGA. V dropped 5 bases and J dropped 5; count of bases not matched to a gene: 15. The CDR3 is CASSQMPISGRARDTQYF. The CDR3 nucleotides are TGTGCCAGCAGCCAAATGCCAATTAGCGGGAGGGCCAGAGATACGCAGTATTTT.

This clonotype was counted only a few times. The V and J genes are TRBV28 and TRBJ2-7, with D tentatively TRBD1 (5 bases). V dropped 6 bases and J dropped 3 bases, with 21 bases sitting between them. The CDR3 totals 16 residues. The germline gives CDR1 MDHEN, CDR2 SYDVKM. Here the CDR3 reads CASSPLAGKLNYEQYF. CDR3 nucleotide sequence: TGTGCCAGCAGCCCCCTTGCAGGGAAGTTAAACTACGAGCAGTACTTC.

This clonotype was counted between two and nine times. The chain has TRBV2 and TRBJ1-5; D unclear. Trimming removed 1 base from V and 0 bases from J, with 7 bases in between. Germline V CDR1 and CDR2: SNHLY, FYNNEI. CDR3 length: 15 residues. CDR3 residues: CASSEGTVSNQPQHF. In nucleotides, the CDR3 is TGTGCCAGCAGTGAAGGGACGGTTAGCAATCAGCCCCAGCATTTT.

This clonotype was detected only a few times. The CDR3 DNA sequence: TGCAGTGCTAGAGATCCGGCAGGGGATGGGGGTCAGTACTTC. Protein product: CSARDPAGDGGQYF. The rearrangement uses TRBV20-1 and TRBJ2-5; D may be TRBD1 (6 bases). CDR1 and CDR2 (germline): DFQATT, SNEGSKA (reference sequence). V was clipped by 0 bases and J by 11 bases, with 19 bases between them. This CDR3 is 14 amino acids long.

The gene calls are TRBV5-1 and TRBJ2-3; D not certain. The CDR3 is made up of 15 amino acids. Trimming shortened V by 2 bases and J by 3 bases, and 13 bases separated the two germline ends. Germline V gives CDR1 SGHRS, CDR2 YFSETQ. The CDR3 reads CASSFWEKRTDTQYF. CDR3 sequence (DNA): TGCGCCAGCAGCTTTTGGGAAAAACGGACAGATACGCAGTATTTT.

In this sample, this clonotype turned up a few times. This chain connects TRBV5-5 to TRBJ2-7, with D possibly being TRBD1 or TRBD2 (5 bases each). The CDR3 sequence is 14 residues long. Deletions cut 3 bases from V and 6 bases from J, with 16 bases between. Germline V lookup: CDR1 SGHKS, CDR2 YYEKEE (reference sequence). The DNA for the CDR3 is TGTGCCAGCAGCTCCCTTGGGACCGGCAGCGAGCAGTACTTC. It encodes CASSSLGTGSEQYF.

J is TRBJ1-2 and V is TRBV4-1; possible D gene TRBD1, 6 bases. CDR1 is MGHRA and CDR2 is YSYEKL in the germline V gene. Between the trimmed V and J ends, which lost 3 bases and 3 bases, there was a span of 23 bases. The CDR3 has 18 residues. The CDR3 bases are TGCGCCAGCAGCCACGCGATTAGGAAGTGGGGGCGCGACTATGGCTACACCTTC. Its translation is CASSHAIRKWGRDYGYTF.

The chain combines TRBV20-1 with TRBJ2-7; 11 bases match TRBD2. V gave up 2 bases and J gave up 0 bases; unmatched junction bases: 9. This CDR3 is 17 amino acids long. Germline CDR1 reads DFQATT; CDR2 reads SNEGSKA (reference sequence). CDR3 protein: CSARPPLTSGISYEQYF. In nucleotides, the CDR3 is TGCAGTGCTAGACCTCCTCTGACTAGCGGGATCTCCTACGAGCAGTACTTC.

This clonotype was counted between two and nine times. This chain uses TRBV4-2 with TRBJ1-4, with 10 bases identical to TRBD1. V dropped 2 bases and J dropped 8; count of bases not matched to a gene: 5. The CDR3 spans 15 residues. Germline V lookup: CDR1 LGHNA, CDR2 YNFKEQ. The CDR3 sequence: CASSQPDRGNEKLFF. CDR3 DNA sequence: TGTGCCAGCAGCCAACCGGACAGGGGGAACGAAAAACTGTTTTTT.

Only a few counts were recorded for this clonotype. The chain is built from TRBV30 and TRBJ2-1; D gene unclear. The CDR3 sequence is 11 residues long. V lost 5 bases and J 4 bases, leaving 6 bases between the germline ends. Per germline, CDR1 GTSNPN and CDR2 SVGIG (reference sequence). The CDR3 bases are TGTGCCTGGGGGGATTACAATGAGCAGTTCTTC. Encoded protein: CAWGDYNEQFF. Filled out from reference TRBV30 and TRBJ2-1, the complete variable domain reads SQTIHQWPATLVQPVGSPLSLECTVEGTSNPNLYWYRQAAGRGLQLLFYSVGIGQISSEVPQNLSASRPQDRQFILSSKKLLLSDSGFYLCAWGDYNEQFFGPGTRLTVL.

This chain links TRBV18 with TRBJ1-6; 7 nucleotides match TRBD1. This CDR3 is 15 amino acids long. Losses at the gene ends were 3 bases for V and 7 bases for J; bases not matched to a gene: 6. The V gene's germline CDR1 is KGHSH and CDR2 LQKENI. The CDR3 reads CASSPRGVANSPLHF. DNA of the CDR3: TGTGCCAGCTCACCCAGGGGGGTGGCCAATTCACCCCTCCACTTT. The complete variable domain, with remaining parts taken from reference TRBV18 and TRBJ1-6, reads NAGVMQNPRHLVRRRGQEARLRCSPMKGHSHVYWYRQLPEEGLKFMVYLQKENIIDESGMPKERFSAEFPKEGPSILRIQQVVRGDSAAYFCASSPRGVANSPLHFGNGTRLTVT.

J is TRBJ1-1 and V is TRBV6-5, with D perhaps TRBD1 (5 bases). CDR1 and CDR2 from the germline V gene are MNHEY and SVGAGI. This CDR3 is 12 amino acids long. With 9 bases removed from V and 5 bases from J, the gap between germline ends came to 13 bases. The CDR3 DNA reads as TGTGCCAGTCAGCGAGAGGGGACTGAAGCTTTCTTT. Residues: CASQREGTEAFF.

The rearrangement uses TRBV20-1 and TRBJ2-4; TRBD1 aligns across 8 bases. TRBJ2-7 matches the DNA end more closely, so the J call is doubtful. Germline lookup yields CDR1 DFQATT and CDR2 SNEGSKA (reference sequence). The CDR3 length is 14 residues. Here the CDR3 DNA reads TGCAGTGCTAGAGGGACAGGGAGGTTTAACGAGCAGTACTTC. Translation gives CSARGTGRFNEQYF.

The V call is TRBV5-1, the J call TRBJ2-3; no definite D call. V lost 0 bases, J lost 3 bases, and 11 bases lay in between. The CDR3 runs 15 residues. Germline V lookup: CDR1 SGHRS, CDR2 YFSETQ. CDR3 loop: CASSLEGFPTDTQYF. The CDR3 nucleotides read TGCGCCAGCAGCTTGGAAGGGTTTCCGACAGATACGCAGTATTTT. Variable domain in full (rest from reference TRBV5-1 and TRBJ2-3): KAGVTQTPRYLIKTRGQQVTLSCSPISGHRSVSWYQQTPGQGLQFLFEYFSETQRNKGNFPGRFSGRQFSNSRSEMNVSTLELGDSALYLCASSLEGFPTDTQYFGPGTRLTVL.

V usage is TRBV2 and J usage is TRBJ2-7, with 11 bases aligning to TRBD1. The assigned J gene may be wrong: the sequence end matches TRBJ2-4 better. This CDR3 is 14 amino acids long. CDR1 SNHLY and CDR2 FYNNEI come from the germline V gene. In nucleotides, the CDR3 is TGTGCCACAGCCCCCGGGACAGGGGGTAACATTCAGTACTTC. Its translation: CATAPGTGGNIQYF.

The chain carries TRBV20-1 and TRBJ2-7, with D perhaps assigned TRBD1 or TRBD2 (5 bases each). This CDR3 spans 14 amino acids. The germline V gene has CDR1 DFQATT and CDR2 SNEGSKA (reference sequence). Trimming removed 3 bases from V and 2 bases from J, with 14 bases in between. CDR3 in amino acids: CSARDPRGAYEQYF. The CDR3 DNA sequence: TGCAGTGCTAGGGACCCGAGAGGGGCCTACGAGCAGTACTTC.